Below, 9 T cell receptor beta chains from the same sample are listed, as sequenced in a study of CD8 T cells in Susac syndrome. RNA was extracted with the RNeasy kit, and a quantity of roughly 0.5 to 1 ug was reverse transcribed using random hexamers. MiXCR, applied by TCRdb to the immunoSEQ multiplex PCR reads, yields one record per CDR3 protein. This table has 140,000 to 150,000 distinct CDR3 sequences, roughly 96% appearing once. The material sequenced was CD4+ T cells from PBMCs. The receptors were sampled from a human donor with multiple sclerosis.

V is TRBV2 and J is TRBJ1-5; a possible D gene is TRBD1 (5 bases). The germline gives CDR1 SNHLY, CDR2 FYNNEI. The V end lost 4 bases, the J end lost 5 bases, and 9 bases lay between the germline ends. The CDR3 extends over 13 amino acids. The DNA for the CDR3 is TGTGCCAGCAGTGTCCAGGGCCATCAGCCCCAGCATTTT. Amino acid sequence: CASSVQGHQPQHF.

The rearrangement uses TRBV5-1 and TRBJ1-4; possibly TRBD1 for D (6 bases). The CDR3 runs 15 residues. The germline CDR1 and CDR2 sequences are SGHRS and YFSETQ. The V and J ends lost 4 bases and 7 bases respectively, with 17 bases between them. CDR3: CASSTTGGGGEKLFF. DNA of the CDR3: TGCGCCAGCAGCACCACGGGGGGCGGCGGTGAAAAACTGTTTTTT.

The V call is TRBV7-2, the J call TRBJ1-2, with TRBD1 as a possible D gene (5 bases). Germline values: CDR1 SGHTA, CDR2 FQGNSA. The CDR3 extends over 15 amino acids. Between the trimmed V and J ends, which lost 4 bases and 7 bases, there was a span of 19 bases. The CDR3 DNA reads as TGTGCCAGCAGCTCCCAGCGGGGGAGGGATGGTGGCTACACCTTC. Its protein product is CASSSQRGRDGGYTF.

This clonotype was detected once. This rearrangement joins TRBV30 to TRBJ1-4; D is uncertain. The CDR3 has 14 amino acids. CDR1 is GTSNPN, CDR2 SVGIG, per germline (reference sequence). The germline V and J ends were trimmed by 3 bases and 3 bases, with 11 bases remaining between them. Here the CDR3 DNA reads TGTGCCTGGAGCGCCTGGGAATCTAATGAAAAACTGTTTTTT. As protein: CAWSAWESNEKLFF.

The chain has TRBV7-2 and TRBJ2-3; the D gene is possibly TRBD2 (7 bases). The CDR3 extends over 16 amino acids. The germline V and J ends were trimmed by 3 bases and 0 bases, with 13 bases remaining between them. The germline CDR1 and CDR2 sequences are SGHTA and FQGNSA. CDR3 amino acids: CASSFKAGASTDTQYF. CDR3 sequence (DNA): TGTGCCAGCAGCTTCAAGGCGGGGGCCAGCACAGATACGCAGTATTTT.

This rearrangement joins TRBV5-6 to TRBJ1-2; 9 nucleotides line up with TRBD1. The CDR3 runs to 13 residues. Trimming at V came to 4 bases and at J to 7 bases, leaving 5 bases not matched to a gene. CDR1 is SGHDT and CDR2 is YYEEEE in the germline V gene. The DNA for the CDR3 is TGTGCCAGCAGCCGGGACAGGGACGGTGGCTACACCTTC. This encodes CASSRDRDGGYTF.

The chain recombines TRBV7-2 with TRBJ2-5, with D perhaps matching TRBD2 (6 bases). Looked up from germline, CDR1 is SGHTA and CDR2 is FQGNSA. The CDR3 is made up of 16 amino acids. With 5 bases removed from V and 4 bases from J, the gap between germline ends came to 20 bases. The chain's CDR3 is CASSGGIMGNAETQYF. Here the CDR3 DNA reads TGTGCCAGCAGCGGAGGGATTATGGGGAACGCAGAGACCCAGTACTTC.

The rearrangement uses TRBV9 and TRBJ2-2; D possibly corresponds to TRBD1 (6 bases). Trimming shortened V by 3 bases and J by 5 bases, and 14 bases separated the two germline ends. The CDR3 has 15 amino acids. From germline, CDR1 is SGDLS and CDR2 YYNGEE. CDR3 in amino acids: CASSATTGPTGELFF. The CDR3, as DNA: TGTGCCAGCAGCGCGACTACAGGGCCGACCGGGGAGCTGTTTTTT.

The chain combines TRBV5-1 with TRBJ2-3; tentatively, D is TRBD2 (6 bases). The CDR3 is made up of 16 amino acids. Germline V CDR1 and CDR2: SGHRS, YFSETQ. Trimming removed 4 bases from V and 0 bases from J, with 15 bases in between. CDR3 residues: CASSTTPGTSTDTQYF. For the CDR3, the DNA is TGCGCCAGCAGCACCACACCCGGGACTAGCACAGATACGCAGTATTTT.